This T cell receptor beta chain stems from a study of PD-1 blockade in classical Hodgkin lymphoma. Using immunoSEQ multiplex PCR, the repertoire was profiled, and TCRdb retains in-frame clones only, with some absent. The sample lists roughly 56,000 clones, about 85% occurring once. The CDR3 totals 18 residues. V dropped 10 bases and J dropped 1; count of bases not matched to a gene: 19. The germline CDR1 and CDR2 sequences are LNHDA and SQIVND (reference sequence). Whole-study findings and limits: By cycle point C4D1, TCR diversity had risen significantly in CD4+ cells (but not CD8+ cells).

The sample's time point: cycle 4 day 1 (C4D1), after 6 weeks of nivolumab. Every patient had relapsed following autologous stem cell transplantation, and cohorts differed in brentuximab vedotin exposure. Responses achieved at best were complete response, partial response or progressive disease. A remark on this clone: Antigen specificity is unknown.

The sample here was peripheral blood mononuclear cells (PBMCs), taken before the fourth cycle of nivolumab. This receptor was taken from a human donor with classical Hodgkin lymphoma. The rearrangement links TRBV19 to TRBJ1-1, with TRBD1 matching over 9 bases. The CDR3 spells CATQQGAMNLLENTEAFF. The CDR3 coding sequence is TGTGCCACCCAACAGGGGGCGATGAACCTTCTGGAGAACACTGAAGCTTTCTTT. Complete variable domain (other parts from reference TRBV19 and TRBJ1-1): DGGITQSPKYLFRKEGQNVTLSCEQNLNHDAMYWYRQDPGQGLRLIYYSQIVNDFQKGDIAEGYSVSREKKESFPLTVTSAQKNPTAFYLCATQQGAMNLLENTEAFFGQGTRLTVV.